This record covers a single T cell receptor beta chain. Its matching antigen is unknown. This record belongs to a study of T-cell reconstitution after alpha-beta-depleted transplantation in children. The study, taken as a whole, reports: Expanded graft clones, several hundred of them, were reportedly the source of alpha-beta T cells about two months after transplant. For some patients, TCRbeta diversity was high at day 60 because of recipient T cells and thymic progenitors that survived. A year post-transplant, T-cell counts and diversity derived mostly from newly produced T cells.

The TCRbeta library incorporated unique molecular identifiers. TCRdb reanalysed the PCR reads using MiXCR and keeps one entry per CDR3 protein. The sample contains some 550,000 distinct CDR3 sequences, under 25% of which appear only once. V lost 0 bases to trimming and J lost 8 bases, with 13 bases between them. Germline-derived CDR1 and CDR2 are LGHNA and YNFKEQ. The CDR3 consists of 15 residues. The genes are TRBV4-2 and TRBJ1-4, with D possibly being TRBD1 (5 bases). The receptor's source is a boy under three years old who had a stem cell transplant for acute myeloid leukemia, so the T cells may come from the graft donor. The material was PBMCs, mostly from graft donor cells, obtained 360 days after TCRalphabeta/CD19-depleted stem cell transplant. CDR3 sequence (DNA): TGTGCCAGCAGCCAAGATTTGCGGGACGACGAAAAACTGTTTTTT. This gives the protein CASSQDLRDDEKLFF.